This TCR beta chain was documented in a study of response to subunit inactivated influenza vaccine. General study points: Authors suggested few new T cells are recruited by each seasonal influenza vaccination.

TCRdb recomputed calls from the RT-PCR reads with MiXCR, one row per CDR3 protein. The sample carries hundreds of thousands of distinct CDR3 sequences, 18% recorded once. Comments on this clonotype: Antigen specificity is unknown.

Sequences were derived from PBMCs from blood, sampled more than 4 days after vaccination. This TCR derives from a man aged 45-65 years who received an inactivated influenza vaccine.

The DNA of the CDR3 is TGTGCCAGCAGTGCGGAGGGTTGGGAAAAACTGTTTTTT. Protein sequence: CASSAEGWEKLFF. The chain has TRBV2 and TRBJ1-4; no clear D gene. In germline, CDR1 is SNHLY, CDR2 FYNNEI. The CDR3 has 13 amino acids. The ends were cut back, 4 bases at V and 8 bases at J, with 11 bases in the middle.